The clone carrying this TCR beta chain was recorded at least ten times. Looked up from germline, CDR1 is DFQATT and CDR2 is SNEGSKA (reference sequence). Trimming took 3 bases from V and 0 from J, leaving 12 bases between them. This CDR3 is built from 15 residues. Unique molecular identifiers were built into the TCRbeta library. TCRdb re-called the PCR reads with MiXCR, one entry per CDR3 protein. The sample has roughly 180,000 distinct CDR3 sequences, roughly 15% seen once. The sample is drawn from a study of T-cell reconstitution after alpha-beta-depleted transplantation in children. This sequence was found in a human donor who donated a stem cell graft to a child with acute lymphoblastic leukemia. This specimen consisted of PBMCs from the stem cell graft donor, obtained from the stem cell graft. The chain employs TRBV20-1 and TRBJ2-1; the D gene could be TRBD1 or TRBD2 (5 bases each). The CDR3, as DNA: TGCAGTGCTAGGGCAGGGACGAGCTCCTACAATGAGCAGTTCTTC. Amino acids: CSARAGTSSYNEQFF.